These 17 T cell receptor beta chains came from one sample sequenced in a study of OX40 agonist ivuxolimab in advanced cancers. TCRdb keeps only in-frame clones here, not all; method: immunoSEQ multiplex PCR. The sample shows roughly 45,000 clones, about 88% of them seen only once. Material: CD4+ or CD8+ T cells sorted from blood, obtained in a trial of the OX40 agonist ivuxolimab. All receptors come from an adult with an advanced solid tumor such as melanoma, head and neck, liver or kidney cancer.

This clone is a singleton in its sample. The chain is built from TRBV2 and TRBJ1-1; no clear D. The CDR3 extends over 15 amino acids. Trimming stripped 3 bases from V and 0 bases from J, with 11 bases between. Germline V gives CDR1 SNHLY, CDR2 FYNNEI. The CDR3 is CASSDPSPMNTEAFF. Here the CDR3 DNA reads TGTGCCAGCAGTGACCCAAGCCCCATGAACACTGAAGCTTTCTTT.

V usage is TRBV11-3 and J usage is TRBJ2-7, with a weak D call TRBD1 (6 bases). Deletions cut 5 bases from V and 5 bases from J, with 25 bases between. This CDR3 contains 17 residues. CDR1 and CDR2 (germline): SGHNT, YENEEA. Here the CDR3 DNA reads TGTGCCAGCAGCACAAGCCTGACCGGGACAAAAAGGAACGAGCAGTACTTC. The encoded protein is CASSTSLTGTKRNEQYF.

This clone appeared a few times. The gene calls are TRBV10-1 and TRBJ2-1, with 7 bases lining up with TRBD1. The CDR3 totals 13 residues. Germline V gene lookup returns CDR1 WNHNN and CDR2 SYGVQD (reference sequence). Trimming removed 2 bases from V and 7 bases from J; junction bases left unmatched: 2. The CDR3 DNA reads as TGCGCCAGCAGTGAGCCACAGGGGAATGAGCAGTTCTTC. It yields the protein CASSEPQGNEQFF.

For the CDR3, the DNA is TGCAGCGTTGTGAGCCAAGAGACCCAGTACTTC. It is translated as CSVVSQETQYF. V gene TRBV29-1 combines with J gene TRBJ2-5; D is ambiguous. The ends were cut back, 4 bases at V and 1 base at J, with 4 bases in the middle. Germline-derived CDR1 and CDR2 are SQVTM and ANQGSEA. The CDR3 extends over 11 amino acids.

DNA for the CDR3: TGTGCCAGCTCCGAGGGTCCAGGGGCATCGAGCAATCAGCCCCAGCATTTT. It yields the protein CASSEGPGASSNQPQHF. This sequence joins TRBV11-1 and TRBJ1-5; D perhaps matches TRBD1 (6 bases). The CDR3 has 17 amino acids. V lost 8 bases to trimming and J lost 1 base, with 21 bases between them. The germline CDR1 and CDR2 sequences are SGHAT and FQDESV (reference sequence).

The CDR3 loop is CASSLPGLAETNEQFF. CDR3 bases: TGTGCCAGCAGCCTACCCGGACTAGCGGAAACAAATGAGCAGTTCTTC. V usage is TRBV7-3 and J usage is TRBJ2-1; 10 nucleotides line up with TRBD2. Germline lookup yields CDR1 SGHTA and CDR2 FQGTGA. V shed 5 bases and J 7 bases; nucleotides not matched to a gene: 11. CDR3 length: 16 residues.

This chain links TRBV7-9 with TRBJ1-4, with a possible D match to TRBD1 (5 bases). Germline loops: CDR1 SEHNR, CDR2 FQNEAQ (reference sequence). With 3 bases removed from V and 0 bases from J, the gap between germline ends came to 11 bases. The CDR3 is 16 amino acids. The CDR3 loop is CASSLGREATNEKLFF. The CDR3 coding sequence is TGTGCCAGCAGCTTGGGCAGGGAAGCAACTAATGAAAAACTGTTTTTT.

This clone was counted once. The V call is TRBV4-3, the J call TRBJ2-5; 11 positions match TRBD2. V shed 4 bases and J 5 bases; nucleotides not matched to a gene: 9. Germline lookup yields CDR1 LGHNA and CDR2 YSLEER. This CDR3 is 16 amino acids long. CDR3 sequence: CASSLILAGEEETQYF. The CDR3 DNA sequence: TGCGCCAGCAGCCTAATACTAGCGGGAGAGGAGGAGACCCAGTACTTC.

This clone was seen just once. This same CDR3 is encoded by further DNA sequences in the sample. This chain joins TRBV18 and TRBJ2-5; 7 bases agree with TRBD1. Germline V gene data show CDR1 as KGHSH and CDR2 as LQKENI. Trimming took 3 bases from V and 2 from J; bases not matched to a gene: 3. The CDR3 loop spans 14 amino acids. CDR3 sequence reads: CASSPPGQQETQYF. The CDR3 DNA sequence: TGTGCCAGCTCACCCCCGGGACAGCAAGAGACCCAGTACTTC.

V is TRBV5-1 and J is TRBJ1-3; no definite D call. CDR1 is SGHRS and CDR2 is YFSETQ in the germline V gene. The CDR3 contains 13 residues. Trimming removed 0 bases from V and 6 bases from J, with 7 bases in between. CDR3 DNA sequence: TGCGCCAGCAGCTTGGAGGTTTCAAACACCATATATTTT. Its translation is CASSLEVSNTIYF.

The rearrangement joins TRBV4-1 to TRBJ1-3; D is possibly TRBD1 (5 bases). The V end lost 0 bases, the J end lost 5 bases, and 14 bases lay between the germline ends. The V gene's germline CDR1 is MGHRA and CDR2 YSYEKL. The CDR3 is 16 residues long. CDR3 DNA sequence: TGCGCCAGCAGCCAAGAGGGGGGGGGTCATAGAAACACCATATATTTT. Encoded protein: CASSQEGGGHRNTIYF.

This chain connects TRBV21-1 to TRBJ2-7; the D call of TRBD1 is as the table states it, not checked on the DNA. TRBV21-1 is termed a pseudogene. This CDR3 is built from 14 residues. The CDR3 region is CASSKDRGYYEQYF. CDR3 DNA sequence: TGTGCCAGCAGCAAGGACAGGGGGTACTACGAGCAGTACTTC.

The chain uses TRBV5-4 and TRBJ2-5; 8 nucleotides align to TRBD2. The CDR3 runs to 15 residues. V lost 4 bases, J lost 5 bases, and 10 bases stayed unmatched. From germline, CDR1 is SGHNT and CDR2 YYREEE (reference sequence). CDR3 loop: CASSPGTREKETQYF. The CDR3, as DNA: TGTGCCAGCAGCCCCGGGACTAGAGAAAAGGAGACCCAGTACTTC.

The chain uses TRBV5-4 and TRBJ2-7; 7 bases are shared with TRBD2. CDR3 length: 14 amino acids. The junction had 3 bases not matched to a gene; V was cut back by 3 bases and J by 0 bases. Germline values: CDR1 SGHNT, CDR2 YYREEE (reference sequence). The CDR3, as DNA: TGTGCCAGCAGCTGGGGACTAAGCTCCTACGAGCAGTACTTC. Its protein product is CASSWGLSSYEQYF.

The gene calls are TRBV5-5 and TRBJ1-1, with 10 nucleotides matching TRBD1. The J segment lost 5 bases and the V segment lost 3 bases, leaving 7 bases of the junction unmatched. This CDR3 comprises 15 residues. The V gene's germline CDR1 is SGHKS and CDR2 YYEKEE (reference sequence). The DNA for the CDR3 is TGTGCCAGCAGCTCGACAGGGGGCCGGGGGACTGAAGCTTTCTTT. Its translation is CASSSTGGRGTEAFF.

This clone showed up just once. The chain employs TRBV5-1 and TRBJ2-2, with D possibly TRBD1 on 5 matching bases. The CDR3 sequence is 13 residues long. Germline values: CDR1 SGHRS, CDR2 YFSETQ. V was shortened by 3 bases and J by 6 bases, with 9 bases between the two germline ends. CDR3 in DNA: TGCGCCAGCAGCTCTCCAGGGTCCGGGGAGCTGTTTTTT. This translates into CASSSPGSGELFF.

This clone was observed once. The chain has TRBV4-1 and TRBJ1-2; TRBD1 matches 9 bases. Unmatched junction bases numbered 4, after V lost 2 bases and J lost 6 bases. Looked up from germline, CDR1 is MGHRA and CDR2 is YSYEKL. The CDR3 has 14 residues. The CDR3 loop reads CASSQSGTGNGYTF. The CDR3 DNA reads TGCGCCAGCAGCCAATCCGGGACAGGGAATGGCTACACCTTC.